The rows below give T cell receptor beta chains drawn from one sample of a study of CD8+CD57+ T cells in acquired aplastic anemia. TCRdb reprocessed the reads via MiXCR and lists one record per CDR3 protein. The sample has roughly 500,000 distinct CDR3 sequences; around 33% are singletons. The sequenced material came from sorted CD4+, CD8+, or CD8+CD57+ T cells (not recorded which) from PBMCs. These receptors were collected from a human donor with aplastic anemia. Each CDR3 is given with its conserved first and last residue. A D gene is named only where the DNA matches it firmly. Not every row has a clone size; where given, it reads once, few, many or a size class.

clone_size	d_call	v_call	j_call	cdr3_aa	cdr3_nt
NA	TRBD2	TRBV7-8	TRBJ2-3	CASSLASTPAGTRSTDTQYF	TGTGCCAGCAGCTTAGCATCGACACCTGCCGGGACTAGAAGCACAGATACGCAGTATTTT
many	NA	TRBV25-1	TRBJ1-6	CASSPLGMDGGQSPLHF	TGTGCCAGCAGTCCCTTGGGGATGGACGGCGGGCAATCACCCCTCCACTTT
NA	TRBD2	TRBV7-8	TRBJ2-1	CASSLRGLAARGQFF	TGTGCCAGCAGCTTAAGGGGACTAGCGGCGCGGGGGCAGTTCTTC
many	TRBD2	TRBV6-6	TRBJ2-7	CASSYLSGVGEQYF	TGTGCCAGCAGTTACTTGAGCGGGGTGGGTGAGCAGTACTTC
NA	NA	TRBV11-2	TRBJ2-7	CASSFRGITYEQYF	TGTGCCAGCAGCTTTAGAGGGATCACCTACGAGCAGTACTTC
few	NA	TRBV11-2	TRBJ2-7	CASSEPKTSFYEQYF	TGTGCCAGCAGCGAACCGAAGACTAGTTTCTACGAGCAGTACTTC
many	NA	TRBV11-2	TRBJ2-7	CASSLDPAEDYEQYF	TGTGCCAGCAGCTTAGATCCAGCGGAGGACTACGAGCAGTACTTC
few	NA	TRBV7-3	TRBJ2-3	CASSLTRDAGNTQYF	TGTGCCAGCAGCTTAACCCGGGACGCGGGCAATACGCAGTATTTT
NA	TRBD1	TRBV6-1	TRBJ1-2	CASSPPRDSHYGYTF	TGTGCCAGCAGTCCACCCCGGGACAGTCACTATGGCTACACCTTC
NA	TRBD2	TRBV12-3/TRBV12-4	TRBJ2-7	CASSSSRTSGGYEQYF	TGTGCCAGCAGTTCCTCCCGGACTAGCGGGGGGTACGAGCAGTACTTC
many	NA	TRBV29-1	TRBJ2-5	CSVVRPPETQYF	TGCAGCGTTGTTCGGCCTCCAGAGACCCAGTACTTC
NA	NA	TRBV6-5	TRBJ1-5	CASSLFIGSNQPQHF	TGTGCCAGCAGTTTATTTATTGGAAGCAATCAGCCCCAGCATTTT
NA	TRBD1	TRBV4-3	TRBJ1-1	CASSQDEGQGGAFF	TGCGCCAGCAGCCAAGATGAAGGACAGGGGGGAGCTTTCTTT
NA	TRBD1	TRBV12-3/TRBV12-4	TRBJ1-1	CASSPSRQGWNTEAFF	TGTGCCAGCAGTCCTTCGAGACAGGGTTGGAACACTGAAGCTTTCTTT
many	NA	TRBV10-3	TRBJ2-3	CAISEGQGTDTQYF	TGTGCCATCAGTGAGGGGCAGGGCACAGATACGCAGTATTTT
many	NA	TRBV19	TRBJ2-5	CATAPRGDETQYF	TGTGCCACCGCCCCCAGGGGTGACGAGACCCAGTACTTC
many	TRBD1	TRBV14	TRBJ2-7	CASSQAGQGPYSYEQYF	TGTGCCAGCAGCCAAGCGGGACAGGGACCGTATTCCTACGAGCAGTACTTC
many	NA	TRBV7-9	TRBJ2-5	CASSAQEYQETQYF	TGTGCCAGCAGCGCCCAGGAGTACCAAGAGACCCAGTACTTC
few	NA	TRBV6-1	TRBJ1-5	CASSHRGDQPQHF	TGTGCCAGCAGCCACCGAGGGGACCAGCCCCAGCATTTT
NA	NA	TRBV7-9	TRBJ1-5	CASSLAPNRPQHF	TGTGCCAGCAGCTTAGCGCCAAATCGGCCCCAGCATTTT
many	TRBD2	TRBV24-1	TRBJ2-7	CATSGGSGTSGAYEQYF	TGTGCCACCAGTGGCGGATCCGGGACTAGCGGCGCCTACGAGCAGTACTTC
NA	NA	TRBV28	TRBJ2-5	CASTQRLRETQYF	TGTGCCAGCACCCAGCGCCTTAGAGAGACCCAGTACTTC